A selection of T cell receptor beta chains follows, all from one sample in a study of T-cell reconstitution after alpha-beta-depleted transplantation in children. MiXCR, applied by TCRdb to the PCR reads, yields one record per CDR3 protein. The data contain around 580,000 distinct CDR3 sequences, under 30% of them singletons. Specimen: PBMCs, mostly from graft donor cells, collected 360 days after TCRalphabeta/CD19-depleted stem cell transplant. The receptor source for this set is a boy younger than two who had a stem cell transplant for acute myeloid leukemia, so the T cells may come from the graft donor. CDR3s include the opening cysteine and the closing phenylalanine or tryptophan. A D gene is named only where the DNA matches it firmly. A clone size is listed for some rows: how often the clone was seen (once, few, many), or a class if it is expanded.

cdr3_aa cdr3_nt j_call d_call clone_size v_call
CSALPGTGVGEKLFF TGCAGTGCTTTACCCGGGACAGGGGTGGGTGAAAAACTGTTTTTT TRBJ1-4 TRBD1 many TRBV20-1
CASSPESNYEQYF TGTGCCAGCAGCCCCGAGAGCAACTACGAGCAGTACTTC TRBJ2-7 NA once TRBV7-2
CASSRGWGTDTQYF TGTGCCAGCAGTAGGGGGTGGGGCACAGATACGCAGTATTTT TRBJ2-3 NA NA TRBV7-9
CASSQVEVGAYEQYF TGCGCCAGCAGCCAAGTTGAGGTTGGGGCCTACGAGCAGTACTTC TRBJ2-7 NA few TRBV4-1
CASSLTGLGYEQYF TGTGCCAGCAGCTTAACGGGACTCGGATACGAGCAGTACTTC TRBJ2-7 NA many TRBV7-2
CSVPPGGKLRAQYF TGCAGTGTCCCTCCGGGGGGAAAATTAAGGGCCCAGTACTTC TRBJ2-5 TRBD2 NA TRBV20-1
CSASRSGRNTGELFF TGCAGTGCTAGTCGCTCGGGGCGAAACACCGGGGAGCTGTTTTTT TRBJ2-2 NA NA TRBV20-1
CASSQQRAGNTIYF TGTGCCAGCAGCCAGCAGAGGGCTGGAAACACCATATATTTT TRBJ1-3 NA few TRBV11-2
CSASGGLYGTDTQYF TGCAGTGCTAGCGGGGGCCTCTATGGTACAGATACGCAGTATTTT TRBJ2-3 NA NA TRBV20-1
CASSLKSGPIDEAFF TGTGCCAGCAGTCTCAAAAGCGGCCCCATCGATGAAGCTTTCTTT TRBJ1-1 NA many TRBV12-3/TRBV12-4
CASSMVGSRVGYTF TGTGCCAGTAGTATGGTGGGTTCTCGGGTCGGCTACACCTTC TRBJ1-2 NA NA TRBV19
CAISPGEQGNQPQHF TGTGCCATCAGTCCGGGGGAACAGGGGAATCAGCCCCAGCATTTT TRBJ1-5 TRBD1 NA TRBV10-3
CSARMGDTQYF TGCAGTGCTAGAATGGGGGATACGCAGTATTTT TRBJ2-3 NA few TRBV20-1
CASSYPSSPYEQYF TGTGCCAGCAGTTACCCTAGCAGCCCCTACGAGCAGTACTTC TRBJ2-7 NA few TRBV6-5
CSANDFRVYRETQYF TGCAGTGCTAACGACTTCAGGGTGTACCGAGAGACCCAGTACTTC TRBJ2-5 NA NA TRBV20-1
CASSLEAGGGTDTQYF TGTGCCAGCTCCCTGGAGGCGGGGGGGGGCACAGATACGCAGTATTTT TRBJ2-3 TRBD2 NA TRBV6-4
CSVDHGFQGYTF TGCAGCGTTGACCATGGATTTCAGGGCTACACCTTC TRBJ1-2 NA NA TRBV29-1
CASSLRGRDTQYF TGCGCCAGCAGCTTGAGGGGTCGAGATACGCAGTATTTT TRBJ2-3 NA many TRBV5-1
CASSRAGAENIQYF TGTGCCAGCAGCCGGGCGGGGGCAGAAAACATTCAGTACTTC TRBJ2-4 NA few TRBV6-1
CASSRRQGHDGLVVKNEQYF TGTGCCAGCAGCCGAAGACAGGGCCACGATGGGCTAGTCGTTAAAAACGAGCAGTACTTC TRBJ2-7 TRBD1 few TRBV5-6
CASSLLASGALDNEQFF TGTGCCAGCAGTTTATTAGCTAGCGGGGCCCTGGACAATGAGCAGTTCTTC TRBJ2-1 TRBD2 many TRBV12-3/TRBV12-4
CAISEGGETQYF TGTGCCATCAGTGAGGGGGGAGAGACCCAGTACTTC TRBJ2-5 NA NA TRBV10-3
CASSGRDLDMGGYTF TGTGCCAGCAGTGGCCGGGACCTCGATATGGGTGGCTACACCTTC TRBJ1-2 NA NA TRBV6-1
CSARRLTTTSYNEQFF TGCAGTGCCCGCCGCCTGACTACCACGTCATACAATGAGCAGTTCTTC TRBJ2-1 NA many TRBV20-1
CASSLRSGTVLSYEQYF TGTGCCAGCAGCTTAAGATCCGGGACAGTCCTCTCCTACGAGCAGTACTTC TRBJ2-7 TRBD1 NA TRBV11-3
CASSPGLAGYHEQFF TGTGCCAGCAGCCCGGGACTAGCGGGGTACCATGAGCAGTTCTTC TRBJ2-1 TRBD2 NA TRBV7-6